This TCR beta chain was obtained from a study of blood T cell repertoires in COVID-19. Assay used: immunoSEQ multiplex PCR; TCRdb lists only in-frame clones, some missing. Here the sample spans a few hundred thousand clones, roughly 87% being singletons. Participants had their cohort set by participant-reported clinical history. In Cohort 3, a recovered donor had either two negative PCRs, clearance, or symptom resolution. V shed 3 bases and J shed 4 bases, with 13 bases lying between them. Germline CDR1 reads SGDLS; CDR2 reads YYNGEE. This CDR3 comprises 15 residues. The sequence derives from a woman in her twenties or thirties who had recovered from COVID-19. The sequenced material came from PBMCs or T cells enriched from blood (not recorded which). V and J are TRBV9 and TRBJ1-4; the D gene is possibly TRBD1 (6 bases). CDR3 residues: CASSGGPTGNEKLFF. The CDR3 bases are TGTGCCAGCAGCGGGGGGCCGACGGGTAATGAAAAACTGTTTTTT.